The present T cell receptor (beta chain) was sequenced within a study of breast tumors, draining lymph nodes, adjacent tissues. Axillary draining lymph nodes of breast cancer patients supplied the node samples. This clonotype was observed at least ten times. Its antigen is still unknown. CDR1 and CDR2 from the germline V gene are LNHDA and SQIVND (reference sequence). The ends were cut back, 6 bases at V and 1 base at J, with 16 bases in the middle. This CDR3 has 17 amino acids. Study results and limitations: Luminal-like breast cancer showed significantly greater tumor-nontumor repertoire similarity than basal-like breast cancer did.

MiXCR was run by TCRdb on the multiplex PCR reads, yielding one entry per CDR3 protein. This table has about 140,000 distinct CDR3 sequences, about 33% appearing once. This sequence originates from a female donor with breast cancer. Some clones in this sample may be carry-over from other donors' samples. The rearrangement links TRBV19 to TRBJ2-6; maybe TRBD2 (5 bases). Sequenced sample: axillary lymph node tissue. CDR3 amino acids: CASSSRGSPSGANVLTF. The CDR3 DNA sequence: TGTGCCAGTAGCTCTCGAGGGAGCCCTTCTGGGGCCAACGTCCTGACTTTC.